This T cell receptor beta chain came from a study of CD8 T cells in ankylosing spondylitis (dated by TCRdb to the late 2010s). For the study in its entirety: T cell receptor beta repertoires were profiled in healthy donors and ankylosing spondylitis patients so that disease-linked TCR variants could be found. Peripheral blood was sampled, and synovial fluid was also collected from ankylosing spondylitis patients. In total, the full study cohort was made up of about 99 healthy donors and approximately 24 ankylosing spondylitis patients. Study-level results and caveats: According to the report, matched synovial fluid samples from ankylosing spondylitis patients were significantly enriched for the disease-linked clones. A CD8+ phenotype was shown by the disease-linked clones, which were found at relatively low frequencies in peripheral blood. Some motif variants had previously been reported in the synovial fluid and blood of reactive arthritis patients, which suggests shared mechanisms of disease initiation. A TCR beta motif of several highly homologous amino acid variants appeared characteristic of blood from ankylosing spondylitis patients.

The CDR3 has 15 amino acids, counting the end cysteine and phenylalanine. Just CDR3 DNA is preserved here, 45 bases in frame from base 1. The germline V gene provides CDR1 MNHEY and CDR2 SVGEGT. V is pared back by 2 bases and J by 5 bases, with 12 bases lying between the germline termini. For this clonotype: Its antigen is still unknown. Per-base qualities were not stored, and no clone one base away is much larger.

The data were produced on an Illumina HiSeq 2500. Quantitative 5'-RACE with molecular barcodes was used to prepare TCR beta libraries. The study's processing was this. A new computational method, built on a probabilistic model of VDJ rearrangement, was used to identify disease-linked TCR variants. The public reads were reanalyzed by TCRdb: fastp trimming at Q25, MiXCR alignment, in-frame beta chains only. Merged by CDR3 protein, the rows form single entries marked with the most common genes and DNA. The authors' filters were not applied to this entry. Across this sample there are roughly 250,000 distinct CDR3 sequences, with 8% to 9.5% seen only once. Of the sample, almost 7% is held by the ten largest clones.

Sequences were obtained from blood, either unsorted or a sorted T cell fraction (not recorded which). This sequence originates from a male donor with ankylosing spondylitis or in good health (not recorded which). Recombination linked TRBV6-2 or TRBV6-3 to TRBJ1-4; TRBD1 is possibly the D segment (5 matching bases). The nucleotides read TGTGCCAGCAGTTACAACACAGGAGGAAATGAAAAACTGTTTTTT. This codes for CASSYNTGGNEKLFF.